This TCR beta chain was identified during a study of T-cell reconstitution after alpha-beta-depleted transplantation in children. This clonotype was detected only a few times. Its target is unknown. The V segment lost 1 base and the J segment 7 bases; nucleotides outside the gene matches: 7. This CDR3 comprises 16 residues. Looked up from germline, CDR1 is MGHRA and CDR2 is YSYEKL. Using unique molecular identifiers, the investigators prepared the TCRbeta library. TCRdb re-derived calls from the PCR reads in MiXCR, one entry per CDR3 protein. The sample yields fewer than 550,000 distinct CDR3 sequences, approximately 10% seen once. General study points: As was reported, about two months after transplant, alpha-beta T cells came from several hundred expanded graft clones. It was surviving recipient T cells and thymic progenitors that gave some patients high TCRbeta diversity at day 60. Diversity and T-cell counts at one year after transplant derived mostly from new T cells.

The source is a female patient aged 2 to 10 who had a stem cell transplant for aplastic anemia, so the T cells may come from the graft donor. The chain couples TRBV4-1 to TRBJ1-6; the match to TRBD1 covers 7 bases. Sequencing used PBMCs, mostly from graft donor cells, obtained 180 days after TCRalphabeta/CD19-depleted stem cell transplant. In DNA, the CDR3 is TGCGCCAGCAGCCAAGGCGACAGGGTTTGGAATTCACCCCTCCACTTT. Protein product: CASSQGDRVWNSPLHF.